This entry is about one T cell receptor beta chain. The data were taken from a study of patients and donors after allogeneic stem cell transplantation. V lost 0 bases and J lost 9, with 13 bases in between. This CDR3 has 14 amino acids. TCRdb re-analysed the RT-PCR reads in MiXCR, keeping a single row per CDR3 protein. The sample consists of about 110,000 distinct CDR3 sequences, approximately 35% of them appearing once. The rearrangement uses TRBV12-3 or TRBV12-4 and TRBJ2-3; TRBD1 is a possible D gene (5 bases). Sequenced: blood, either unsorted or a sorted T cell fraction (not recorded which). The source is a human donor who was either an allogeneic HSCT recipient or a stem cell or donor lymphocyte infusion donor (not recorded which). It is not recorded whose cells these are; they may come from a transplant donor. Here the CDR3 reads CASSLAQGLETQYF. CDR3 DNA: TGTGCCAGCAGTTTAGCGCAGGGCTTAGAGACGCAGTATTTT.